A selection of T cell receptor beta chains follows, all from one sample in a study of blood T cell repertoires in COVID-19. Some clones are missing from TCRdb's copy, which holds only in-frame ones; the method was immunoSEQ multiplex PCR. The top ten hold 0.88% of the sample, which has about 120,000 clones, about 90% seen once. Sequenced material: peripheral blood. These receptor sequences come from a woman in her forties or fifties with active or convalescent COVID-19. CDR3s include the opening cysteine and the closing phenylalanine or tryptophan. The D gene is left open where the match is weak. Clone size, where shown, is once, few, many, or a class for clones that have expanded.

j_call d_call v_call clone_size cdr3_aa cdr3_nt
TRBJ1-3 NA TRBV4-3 NA CASSPGHGAGNTIYF TGCGCCAGCAGTCCGGGACACGGCGCTGGAAACACCATATATTTT
TRBJ2-7 NA TRBV7-2 once CASSPARVLSYEQYF TGTGCCAGCAGCCCAGCCCGGGTACTTTCCTACGAGCAGTACTTC
TRBJ2-5 NA TRBV20-1 NA CSARRGETQYF TGCAGTGCTAGAAGGGGGGAGACCCAGTACTTC
TRBJ1-5 TRBD1 TRBV15 NA CATSSVRGWDQPQHF TGTGCCACCAGCAGTGTCAGGGGGTGGGATCAGCCCCAGCATTTT
TRBJ1-1 TRBD1 TRBV20-1 NA CSASNPGTGRTEAFF TGCAGTGCTAGTAACCCCGGGACAGGGAGAACTGAAGCTTTCTTT
TRBJ2-4 TRBD2 TRBV4-1 NA CTSSRSGSPDLNRAKNIQYF TGCACCAGCAGCCGTAGCGGGAGCCCCGACTTGAATAGGGCCAAAAACATTCAGTACTTC
TRBJ1-1 NA TRBV6-5 NA CASSKGEGNTEAFF TGTGCCAGCAGTAAGGGCGAGGGGAACACTGAAGCTTTCTTT
TRBJ2-3 NA TRBV27 once CASSPSGSPGGSTDTQYF TGTGCCAGCAGCCCCAGCGGTTCCCCCGGGGGTAGCACAGATACGCAGTATTTT
TRBJ1-1 NA TRBV11-2 medium-sized CASSLAGGPKAFF TGTGCCAGCAGCCTAGCTGGAGGCCCGAAAGCTTTCTTT
TRBJ2-5 NA TRBV7-2 few CASSLEWSKETQYF TGTGCCAGCAGCTTAGAATGGAGTAAGGAGACCCAGTACTTC
TRBJ2-3 TRBD2 TRBV10-3 NA CAIAGGSTSTDTQYF TGTGCCATCGCGGGAGGGAGTACAAGCACAGATACGCAGTATTTT
TRBJ2-1 TRBD2 TRBV27 NA CASSSFGTSDNNEQFF TGTGCCAGCAGTTCATTCGGGACTAGCGACAACAATGAGCAGTTCTTC
TRBJ2-1 NA TRBV20-1 NA CSASGRGSRREQFF TGCAGTGCTAGTGGTCGGGGGAGCCGTCGGGAGCAGTTCTTC
TRBJ2-5 TRBD2 TRBV6-2/TRBV6-3 NA CASSSYGTTRVETQYF TGTGCCAGCAGCTCCTATGGGACTACCAGGGTGGAGACCCAGTACTTC
TRBJ2-1 NA TRBV28 NA CASSTAQGSDEQFF TGTGCCAGCAGTACGGCACAGGGTAGTGATGAGCAGTTCTTC
TRBJ2-3 TRBD1 TRBV28 NA CASSLLGTGGADTQYF TGTGCCAGCAGTCTCCTAGGGACAGGGGGCGCAGATACGCAGTATTTT
TRBJ1-1 NA TRBV5-4 NA CASSFDRMNTEAFF TGTGCCAGCAGCTTCGACAGAATGAACACTGAAGCTTTCTTT
TRBJ1-2 TRBD1 TRBV7-9 NA CASSAAGQGAGGYTF TGTGCCAGCAGCGCGGCGGGACAGGGGGCTGGTGGCTACACCTTC
TRBJ2-3 NA TRBV7-2 NA CASSLASGSSTDTQYF TGTGCCAGCAGCTTAGCGAGCGGTTCTAGCACAGATACGCAGTATTTT
TRBJ2-1 NA TRBV28 NA CASSLNRVGGQFF TGTGCCAGCAGTTTAAACAGGGTTGGGGGGCAGTTCTTC
TRBJ2-1 TRBD1 TRBV5-1 NA CASETGASYNEQFF TGCGCCAGCGAGACAGGGGCCTCCTACAATGAGCAGTTCTTC
TRBJ2-3 TRBD2 TRBV4-3 NA CASSQRSSGSGSTDTQYF TGCGCCAGCAGCCAAAGGTCTAGCGGGAGTGGGAGCACAGATACGCAGTATTTT
TRBJ1-2 NA TRBV15 NA CATSRDRTALGLWAGYTF TGTGCCACCAGCAGAGACAGGACAGCTCTGGGCCTTTGGGCCGGCTACACCTTC
TRBJ1-4 NA TRBV28 NA CASSPPGRAGEKLFF TGTGCCAGCAGTCCCCCAGGAAGAGCAGGTGAAAAACTGTTTTTT
TRBJ2-3 NA TRBV7-6 once CASSLNPSGSTDTQYF TGTGCCAGCAGCTTAAACCCCAGCGGGAGCACAGATACGCAGTATTTT
TRBJ2-6 TRBD2 TRBV2 NA CASSPGGVNSGANVLTF TGTGCCAGCAGTCCCGGGGGGGTTAACTCTGGGGCCAACGTCCTGACTTTC
TRBJ2-1 NA TRBV29-1 NA CSVELRVLEQFF TGCAGCGTTGAACTTCGCGTACTTGAGCAGTTCTTC
TRBJ1-2 TRBD1 TRBV5-1 NA CASSLGTGGPRGYTF TGCGCCAGCAGCTTGGGGACAGGGGGCCCGCGCGGCTACACCTTC
TRBJ2-5 NA TRBV2 NA CASSEWLARGETQYF TGTGCCAGCAGTGAATGGTTGGCTAGGGGAGAGACCCAGTACTTC
TRBJ2-7 NA TRBV4-3 once CASSQGLAYEQYF TGCGCCAGCAGCCAAGGTCTAGCCTACGAGCAGTACTTC
TRBJ1-6 TRBD1 TRBV27 NA CASRGQYYNSPLHF TGTGCCAGTCGGGGACAGTACTATAATTCACCCCTCCACTTT
TRBJ2-3 NA TRBV6-2/TRBV6-3 NA CASSSYLPPRTDTQYF TGTGCCAGCAGCTCCTATTTGCCCCCACGCACAGATACGCAGTATTTT
TRBJ1-4 NA TRBV28 NA CASSFEGGPLEKLFF TGTGCCAGCAGTTTTGAAGGGGGTCCGCTTGAAAAACTGTTTTTT
TRBJ2-2 NA TRBV3-1/TRBV3-2 NA CASSQGQNTGELFF TGTGCCAGCAGCCAGGGACAGAACACCGGGGAGCTGTTTTTT
TRBJ2-7 NA TRBV5-1 NA CASSLQTGSYEQYF TGCGCCAGCAGCTTGCAGACGGGCTCCTACGAGCAGTACTTC
TRBJ2-7 NA TRBV5-4 NA CASSLGSSVAYEQYF TGTGCCAGCAGCTTGGGGTCTAGCGTCGCCTACGAGCAGTACTTC
TRBJ2-1 TRBD2 TRBV28 NA CASYTVQGGSYPQPYNEQFF TGTGCCAGCTACACTGTGCAGGGCGGGAGCTACCCCCAGCCCTACAATGAGCAGTTCTTC
TRBJ2-7 NA TRBV11-2 NA CASSLASTYEQYF TGTGCCAGCAGCTTAGCTTCTACCTACGAGCAGTACTTC